This T cell receptor beta chain was profiled in a study of T cell repertoires in urothelial bladder cancer. Study-level results: Carcinoma specimens had median around 2% tumor infiltrating lymphocytes, benign 12%. Up to about 15% of carcinoma infiltrating lymphocytes belonged to one T-cell clone.

This clone was detected only a few times. Its antigen remains unidentified. Generated by immunoSEQ multiplex PCR, the TCRdb table keeps only in-frame clones and is missing some. In the table there are fewer than 15,000 clones, 66% of which are singletons. The germline gives CDR1 SEHNR, CDR2 FQNEAQ (reference sequence). There are 15 residues in the CDR3. The J segment lost 5 bases and the V segment lost 1 base, leaving 7 bases of the junction unmatched. The V gene is TRBV7-9, the J gene TRBJ2-5, with 7 bases that match TRBD2. Sequenced: tumor-infiltrating cells from bladder cancer. This TCR was recovered from a human donor with urothelial carcinoma. Written as DNA, the CDR3 is TGTGCCAGCAGCTTAGGGGCGGGGGATTCCGAGACCCAGTACTTC. It specifies CASSLGAGDSETQYF.